At least ten counts were recorded for the clone carrying this T cell receptor beta chain. Its antigen is still unknown. Among ophthalmopathy patients, the Clinical Activity Score reached at least 3, the NOSPECS grade reached at least 4, and duration remained under 3 months. This record comes from a study of T cells in Graves' hyperthyroidism and ophthalmopathy. Germline V gene data show CDR1 as DFQATT and CDR2 as SNEGSKA (reference sequence). The CDR3 runs to 12 residues. Trimming took 5 bases from V and 0 from J, leaving 5 bases between them. Regarding the study as a whole: Most thyroid clonotypes expanded above 0.001 were also detected in blood. The authors' 13 V-J model separated ophthalmopathy from stable hyperthyroidism.

Regions amplified from RNA transcripts were the TCR beta CDR3 regions. TCR CDR3 underwent first-round RT-PCR with the HTBI primer set. TCRdb reanalysed the multiplex PCR reads using MiXCR and keeps one entry per CDR3 protein. The sample contains about 480,000 distinct CDR3 sequences, less than 25% of which appear only once. The sequence came from a woman in her seventies with Graves' ophthalmopathy. The rearrangement joins TRBV20-1 to TRBJ1-5; D unclear. Sequencing input: blood. CDR3 sequence reads: CSAGYSNQPQHF. The CDR3 DNA reads as TGCAGTGCTGGGTATAGCAATCAGCCCCAGCATTTT.